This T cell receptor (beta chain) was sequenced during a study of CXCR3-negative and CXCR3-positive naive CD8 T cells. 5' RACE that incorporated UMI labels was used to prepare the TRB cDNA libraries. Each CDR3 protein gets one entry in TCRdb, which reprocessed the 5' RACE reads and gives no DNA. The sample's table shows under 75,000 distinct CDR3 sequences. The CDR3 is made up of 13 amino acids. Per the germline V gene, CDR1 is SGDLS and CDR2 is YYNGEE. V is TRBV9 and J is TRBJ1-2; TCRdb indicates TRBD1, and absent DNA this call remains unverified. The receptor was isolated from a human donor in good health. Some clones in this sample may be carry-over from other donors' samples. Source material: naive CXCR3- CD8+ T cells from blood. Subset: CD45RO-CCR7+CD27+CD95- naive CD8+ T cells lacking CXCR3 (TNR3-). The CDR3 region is CASSPQQDYGYTF.